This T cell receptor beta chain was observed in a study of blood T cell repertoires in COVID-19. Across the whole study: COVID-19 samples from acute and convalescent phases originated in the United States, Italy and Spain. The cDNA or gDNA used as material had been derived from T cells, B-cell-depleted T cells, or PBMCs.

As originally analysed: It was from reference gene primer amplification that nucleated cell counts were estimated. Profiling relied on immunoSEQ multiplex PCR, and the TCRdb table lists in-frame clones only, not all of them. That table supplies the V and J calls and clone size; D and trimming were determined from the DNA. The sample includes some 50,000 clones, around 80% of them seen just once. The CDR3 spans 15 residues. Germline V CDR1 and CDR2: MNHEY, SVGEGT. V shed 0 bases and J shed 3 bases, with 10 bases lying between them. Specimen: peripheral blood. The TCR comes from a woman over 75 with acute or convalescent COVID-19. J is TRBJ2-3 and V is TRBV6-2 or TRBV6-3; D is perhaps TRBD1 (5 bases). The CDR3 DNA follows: TGTGCCAGCAGTTACTCCGGACACACGACAGATACGCAGTATTTT. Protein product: CASSYSGHTTDTQYF.